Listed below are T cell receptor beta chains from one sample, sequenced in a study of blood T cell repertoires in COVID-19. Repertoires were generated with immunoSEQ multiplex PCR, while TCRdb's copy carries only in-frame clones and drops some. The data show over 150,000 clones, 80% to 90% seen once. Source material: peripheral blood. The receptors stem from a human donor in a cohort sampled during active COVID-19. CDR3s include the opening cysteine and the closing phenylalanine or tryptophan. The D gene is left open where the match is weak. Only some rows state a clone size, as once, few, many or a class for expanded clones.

CDR3 DNA: TGCGCCAGCAGCCAATTTTTCGGGACAGCTAATTCACCCCTCCACTTT
CDR3 protein: CASSQFFGTANSPLHF
V gene: TRBV4-1
D gene: TRBD1
clone size: -
J gene: TRBJ1-6

CDR3 DNA: TGCGCCAGCAGCCGACAGGAGGCTGCCTCCTATAATTCACCCCTCCACTTT
CDR3 protein: CASSRQEAASYNSPLHF
V gene: TRBV5-1
D gene: -
clone size: few
J gene: TRBJ1-6

CDR3 DNA: TGTGCCAGCACTCGAGGGGGCAGAGGGCAGCCCCAGCATTTT
CDR3 protein: CASTRGGRGQPQHF
V gene: TRBV2
D gene: TRBD1
clone size: -
J gene: TRBJ1-5

CDR3 DNA: TGCGCCAGCAGCTTGGTAGCGGGAGGCTACGAGCAGTACTTC
CDR3 protein: CASSLVAGGYEQYF
V gene: TRBV5-1
D gene: TRBD2
clone size: -
J gene: TRBJ2-7

CDR3 DNA: TGTGCCAGCAGCGCTAGCGGGAGCATAGTTTCCGAGCAGTACTTC
CDR3 protein: CASSASGSIVSEQYF
V gene: TRBV5-4
D gene: TRBD2
clone size: -
J gene: TRBJ2-7

CDR3 DNA: TGTGCCAGCAGTTTTCTACCGGTAACAGCTGAAGCTTTCTTT
CDR3 protein: CASSFLPVTAEAFF
V gene: TRBV28
D gene: -
clone size: -
J gene: TRBJ1-1

CDR3 DNA: TGTGCCAGCAGCTTCACTCCGGGACTAGCGAAAGAGACCCAGTACTTC
CDR3 protein: CASSFTPGLAKETQYF
V gene: TRBV7-2
D gene: TRBD2
clone size: -
J gene: TRBJ2-5

CDR3 DNA: TGTGCCAGCAGCTTAGGGGCTCCTATGGCCGGGGAGCTGTTTTTT
CDR3 protein: CASSLGAPMAGELFF
V gene: TRBV11-3
D gene: -
clone size: -
J gene: TRBJ2-2

CDR3 DNA: TGTGCCAGCTCACTAATGACTAGCGGGGGACTCAATGAGCAGTTCTTC
CDR3 protein: CASSLMTSGGLNEQFF
V gene: TRBV18
D gene: TRBD2
clone size: -
J gene: TRBJ2-1

CDR3 DNA: TGTGCCAGCAGCCCGGGGGGACTAGCGGGAGAAACCCACTACAATGAGCAGTTCTTC
CDR3 protein: CASSPGGLAGETHYNEQFF
V gene: TRBV28
D gene: TRBD2
clone size: -
J gene: TRBJ2-1

CDR3 DNA: TGTGCCAGCAGCCCCATCAAGAACACCGGGGAGCTGTTTTTT
CDR3 protein: CASSPIKNTGELFF
V gene: TRBV7-9
D gene: -
clone size: -
J gene: TRBJ2-2

CDR3 DNA: TGCGCCAGCAGCCGGCGGACTAGCGGTTCCGCCTACGAGCAGTACTTC
CDR3 protein: CASSRRTSGSAYEQYF
V gene: TRBV5-1
D gene: TRBD2
clone size: -
J gene: TRBJ2-7

CDR3 DNA: TGTGCCAGCAGCCGCGGGACAGGGCAAAGCGAGCAGTTCTTC
CDR3 protein: CASSRGTGQSEQFF
V gene: TRBV3-1/TRBV3-2
D gene: TRBD1
clone size: once
J gene: TRBJ2-1

CDR3 DNA: TGTGCCAGCAGTTTTACTCGAGCGGGAGCCCACGAGCAGTACTTC
CDR3 protein: CASSFTRAGAHEQYF
V gene: TRBV6-5
D gene: TRBD2
clone size: -
J gene: TRBJ2-7

CDR3 DNA: TGTGCCAGCAGCCTCGCAGGACAGTCGGTAAACACTGAAGCTTTCTTT
CDR3 protein: CASSLAGQSVNTEAFF
V gene: TRBV3-1/TRBV3-2
D gene: -
clone size: -
J gene: TRBJ1-1

CDR3 DNA: TGTGCCAGCAGCAGCCCGGGACAAAGCACAGATACGCAGTATTTT
CDR3 protein: CASSSPGQSTDTQYF
V gene: TRBV21-1
D gene: -
clone size: few
J gene: TRBJ2-3

CDR3 DNA: TGTGCCAGCAGCTTGGTGAGCGGGAGTCTGAATGAGCAGTTCTTC
CDR3 protein: CASSLVSGSLNEQFF
V gene: TRBV5-4
D gene: TRBD2
clone size: -
J gene: TRBJ2-1

CDR3 DNA: TGTGCCAGCAGTTACGGGACAGGAAGATCCTACGAGCAGTACTTC
CDR3 protein: CASSYGTGRSYEQYF
V gene: TRBV6-5
D gene: TRBD1
clone size: -
J gene: TRBJ2-7

CDR3 DNA: TGTGCCAGCAGTTACTCGGGGCAGGGGGCCGTCGGGGAGCTGTTTTTT
CDR3 protein: CASSYSGQGAVGELFF
V gene: TRBV6-7
D gene: TRBD1
clone size: -
J gene: TRBJ2-2

CDR3 DNA: TGTGCCAGCAGCTTAGGCGCGGCATCCTACAATGAGCAGTTCTTC
CDR3 protein: CASSLGAASYNEQFF
V gene: TRBV5-6
D gene: -
clone size: -
J gene: TRBJ2-1

CDR3 DNA: TGTGCCATCAGTGACCCGCTGACAGGGACGAACACCGGGGAGCTGTTTTTT
CDR3 protein: CAISDPLTGTNTGELFF
V gene: TRBV10-3
D gene: TRBD1
clone size: -
J gene: TRBJ2-2

CDR3 DNA: TGCAGCGTTGAAGGACTTAGCGGAGGCTCCTACGAGCAGTACTTC
CDR3 protein: CSVEGLSGGSYEQYF
V gene: TRBV29-1
D gene: -
clone size: once
J gene: TRBJ2-7

CDR3 DNA: TGTGCCAGCTCATGGACTAGCGGGAGGAATGAGCAGTTCTTC
CDR3 protein: CASSWTSGRNEQFF
V gene: TRBV18
D gene: TRBD2
clone size: -
J gene: TRBJ2-1

CDR3 DNA: TGTGCCAGCAGCAAGGACAGGGTGGGTGAAAAACTGTTTTTT
CDR3 protein: CASSKDRVGEKLFF
V gene: TRBV6-5
D gene: TRBD1
clone size: -
J gene: TRBJ1-4

CDR3 DNA: TGTGCCAGCAGTTTGTCGCCTAGCGGGAGGGGATTAATAGACAATGAGCAGTTCTTC
CDR3 protein: CASSLSPSGRGLIDNEQFF
V gene: TRBV28
D gene: TRBD2
clone size: -
J gene: TRBJ2-1

CDR3 DNA: TGCGCCAGCAGCTCAGGACCGGGGGGGGAGACCCAGTACTTC
CDR3 protein: CASSSGPGGETQYF
V gene: TRBV5-1
D gene: TRBD2
clone size: few
J gene: TRBJ2-5

CDR3 DNA: TGTGCCATCAAGGGGACTAGTAGTACCCACGAGCAGTACTTC
CDR3 protein: CAIKGTSSTHEQYF
V gene: TRBV10-3
D gene: TRBD2
clone size: -
J gene: TRBJ2-7

CDR3 DNA: TGTGCCAGCAGTATCGCGGGACAGGGAACCTACAATGAGCAGTTCTTC
CDR3 protein: CASSIAGQGTYNEQFF
V gene: TRBV28
D gene: TRBD1
clone size: -
J gene: TRBJ2-1

CDR3 DNA: TGCGCCAGCAGCTTACTAGCGGGAGTTAGAGAGACCCAGTACTTC
CDR3 protein: CASSLLAGVRETQYF
V gene: TRBV5-1
D gene: TRBD2
clone size: once
J gene: TRBJ2-5

CDR3 DNA: TGTGCCAGCAGCTTAGTTGGACAGATTACCGGGGAGCTGTTTTTT
CDR3 protein: CASSLVGQITGELFF
V gene: TRBV11-2
D gene: -
clone size: -
J gene: TRBJ2-2

CDR3 DNA: TGTGCCAGCAGCCAAGGCCCAGGGGGCTGGGGTGAGCAGTTCTTC
CDR3 protein: CASSQGPGGWGEQFF
V gene: TRBV3-1/TRBV3-2
D gene: TRBD1
clone size: -
J gene: TRBJ2-1

CDR3 DNA: TGTGCCAGCAGTCCGCGGGGGCTTAAGTGGAACACTGAAGCTTTCTTT
CDR3 protein: CASSPRGLKWNTEAFF
V gene: TRBV28
D gene: -
clone size: -
J gene: TRBJ1-1

CDR3 DNA: TGCGCCAGCAGCTCCTCTAGAGGGCTAAGCTCCTACAATGAGCAGTTCTTC
CDR3 protein: CASSSSRGLSSYNEQFF
V gene: TRBV5-1
D gene: -
clone size: -
J gene: TRBJ2-1

CDR3 DNA: TGCAGCGTTGAAGAAACAGGGGGGCCCTACGAGCAGTACTTC
CDR3 protein: CSVEETGGPYEQYF
V gene: TRBV29-1
D gene: TRBD1
clone size: few
J gene: TRBJ2-7

CDR3 DNA: TGCGCCAGCAGCCAAGAAACCCAACTAGCGGGAGGACCCCAAGAGACCCAGTACTTC
CDR3 protein: CASSQETQLAGGPQETQYF
V gene: TRBV4-1
D gene: TRBD2
clone size: -
J gene: TRBJ2-5

CDR3 DNA: TGTGCCAGCAGTTTATCGTCAGGGGCCTACAATGAGCAGTTCTTC
CDR3 protein: CASSLSSGAYNEQFF
V gene: TRBV28
D gene: -
clone size: -
J gene: TRBJ2-1

CDR3 DNA: TGTGCCAGCAGTTTCCGGAACACCGGGGAGCTGTTTTTT
CDR3 protein: CASSFRNTGELFF
V gene: TRBV28
D gene: -
clone size: -
J gene: TRBJ2-2

CDR3 DNA: TGCGCCAGCAGAATCACTGATGAAGCTTTCTTT
CDR3 protein: CASRITDEAFF
V gene: TRBV5-1
D gene: -
clone size: once
J gene: TRBJ1-1

CDR3 DNA: TGTGCCAGCGGACCGGGACTAGCGGGGCAAGAGACCCAGTACTTC
CDR3 protein: CASGPGLAGQETQYF
V gene: TRBV5-6
D gene: TRBD2
clone size: -
J gene: TRBJ2-5

CDR3 DNA: TGTGCCACCAGCAGAGTTTCTAGCGGGATGAACACAGATACGCAGTATTTT
CDR3 protein: CATSRVSSGMNTDTQYF
V gene: TRBV15
D gene: TRBD2
clone size: -
J gene: TRBJ2-3

CDR3 DNA: TGTGCCAGCAGCGTAACACGGACAGGGGGAACAGATACGCAGTATTTT
CDR3 protein: CASSVTRTGGTDTQYF
V gene: TRBV9
D gene: TRBD1
clone size: -
J gene: TRBJ2-3

CDR3 DNA: TGTGCCTGGACTAGCGGGGAGGACACCGGGGAGCTGTTTTTT
CDR3 protein: CAWTSGEDTGELFF
V gene: TRBV30
D gene: TRBD2
clone size: -
J gene: TRBJ2-2

CDR3 DNA: TGCGCCAGCAGCTTCCGACAGCCGAGCTCTGGAAACACCATATATTTT
CDR3 protein: CASSFRQPSSGNTIYF
V gene: TRBV5-1
D gene: -
clone size: -
J gene: TRBJ1-3

CDR3 DNA: TGTGCCAGCAGCTTACAGGTTAGCAATCAGCCCCAGCATTTT
CDR3 protein: CASSLQVSNQPQHF
V gene: TRBV7-2
D gene: -
clone size: -
J gene: TRBJ1-5

CDR3 DNA: TGCGCCAGCAGCCCCCATCCTTCGACTAGCGGGAATTACAATGAGCAGTTCTTC
CDR3 protein: CASSPHPSTSGNYNEQFF
V gene: TRBV5-1
D gene: TRBD2
clone size: -
J gene: TRBJ2-1

CDR3 DNA: TGTGCCAGTAGTAAACTAGGACTTCGCGGATGGACCGGGGAGCTGTTTTTT
CDR3 protein: CASSKLGLRGWTGELFF
V gene: TRBV19
D gene: -
clone size: -
J gene: TRBJ2-2

CDR3 DNA: TGTGCCAGCAGCGCGAGAGGGACAGGGAATCAAAAACTGTTTTTT
CDR3 protein: CASSARGTGNQKLFF
V gene: TRBV7-9
D gene: TRBD1
clone size: -
J gene: TRBJ1-4

CDR3 DNA: TGTGCCAGCAGCCCCCACCGGGGACAGGGGCACGAGCAGTACTTC
CDR3 protein: CASSPHRGQGHEQYF
V gene: TRBV11-1
D gene: TRBD1
clone size: -
J gene: TRBJ2-7

CDR3 DNA: TGTGCCAGCAGAGTTCTTAGCTCTGGGGCCAACGTCCTGACTTTC
CDR3 protein: CASRVLSSGANVLTF
V gene: TRBV27
D gene: -
clone size: once
J gene: TRBJ2-6

CDR3 DNA: TGTGCCAGCAGTCCGCGGGACTCCCGTTACAATGAGCAGTTCTTC
CDR3 protein: CASSPRDSRYNEQFF
V gene: TRBV28
D gene: -
clone size: few
J gene: TRBJ2-1

CDR3 DNA: TGTGCCAGCAGCTTAGCGTTCGTGACTAGCGGGGGGGTCAAAAACATTCAGTACTTC
CDR3 protein: CASSLAFVTSGGVKNIQYF
V gene: TRBV11-2
D gene: TRBD2
clone size: medium-sized
J gene: TRBJ2-4

CDR3 DNA: TGTGCCAGTATGAGGGCCCCTAATGAAAAACTGTTTTTT
CDR3 protein: CASMRAPNEKLFF
V gene: TRBV19
D gene: -
clone size: -
J gene: TRBJ1-4

CDR3 DNA: TGTGCCAGTAGGTCGGGACAGCCGAACACTGAAGCTTTCTTT
CDR3 protein: CASRSGQPNTEAFF
V gene: TRBV19
D gene: TRBD1
clone size: -
J gene: TRBJ1-1

CDR3 DNA: TGTGCCAGCAGTACAAGACAGGGGGAAGAGACCCAGTACTTC
CDR3 protein: CASSTRQGEETQYF
V gene: TRBV28
D gene: TRBD1
clone size: -
J gene: TRBJ2-5

CDR3 DNA: TGTGCCAGCAGCTCCTGGGACAGAGTCACTGAAGCTTTCTTT
CDR3 protein: CASSSWDRVTEAFF
V gene: TRBV7-2
D gene: TRBD1
clone size: -
J gene: TRBJ1-1